These 15 T cell receptor beta chains were all obtained from the same sample, sequenced in a study of T cells in Graves' hyperthyroidism and ophthalmopathy. The investigators amplified TCR beta CDR3 regions from RNA transcripts. The TCR CDR3 first-round RT-PCR relied on the HTBI primer set. TCRdb used MiXCR to reprocess the multiplex PCR reads, holding one entry per CDR3 protein. The sample has roughly 700,000 distinct CDR3 sequences; around 15% are singletons. Sequences were obtained from blood. These receptor sequences come from a man aged 50-60 years with Graves' hyperthyroidism.

This clonotype occurred many times. The chain combines TRBV7-8 with TRBJ2-1, with 7 positions matching TRBD2. Per the germline V gene, CDR1 is SGHVS and CDR2 is FQNEAQ. Losses at the gene ends were 5 bases for V and 3 bases for J; bases not matched to a gene: 13. This CDR3 is 17 amino acids long. The CDR3 sequence: CASSAQISGLYYNEQFF. In DNA, the CDR3 is TGTGCCAGCAGCGCCCAGATATCGGGACTATACTACAATGAGCAGTTCTTC. The entire variable domain, with the rest obtained from reference TRBV7-8 and TRBJ2-1, is as follows: GAGVSQSPRYKVAKRGQDVALRCDPISGHVSLFWYQQALGQGPEFLTYFQNEAQLDKSGLPSDRFFAERPEGSVSTLKIQRTQQEDSAVYLCASSAQISGLYYNEQFFGPGTRLTVL.

This clonotype has at least ten counts. The V and J genes are TRBV20-1 and TRBJ2-7, with 8 positions matching TRBD2. Germline CDR1 DFQATT, CDR2 SNEGSKA (reference sequence). CDR3 length: 14 residues. With 1 base clipped from V and 6 bases from J, the junction kept 8 bases outside the gene matches. The CDR3 region has the DNA TGCAGTGCTAGAGTCTCAGCGGGAGCAGGCGAGCAGTACTTC. Translated, it gives CSARVSAGAGEQYF.

The rearrangement joins TRBV12-3 or TRBV12-4 to TRBJ2-1; 7 bases align to TRBD2. CDR3 length: 14 residues. V was clipped by 3 bases and J by 8 bases; unmatched bases: 7. CDR3 bases: TGTGCCAGCAGTTTTCGCGGGAGCATCGATGAGCAGTTCTTC. It encodes CASSFRGSIDEQFF.

This clonotype was observed at least ten times. V is TRBV7-9 and J is TRBJ1-4; D is uncertain. This CDR3 is 15 amino acids long. The germline gives CDR1 SEHNR, CDR2 FQNEAQ (reference sequence). V was clipped by 5 bases and J by 8 bases, with 18 bases between them. In DNA, the CDR3 is TGTGCCAGCAGCGACGGGAGGAGACGAGGAGAAAAACTGTTTTTT. This sequence encodes CASSDGRRRGEKLFF.

This clonotype was counted a few times. The rearrangement joins TRBV25-1 to TRBJ2-5; possibly TRBD1 or TRBD2 for D (5 bases each). This CDR3 comprises 14 residues. CDR1 MGHDK and CDR2 SYGVNS come from the germline V gene. V shed 2 bases and J shed 5 bases, with 12 bases lying between them. The CDR3, as DNA: TGTGCCAGCAGTGAACCGTGGGGCGGGGAGACCCAGTACTTC. This codes for CASSEPWGGETQYF.

This clonotype was counted many times. V and J are TRBV11-2 and TRBJ2-2; TRBD1 is a possible D gene (5 bases). Germline CDR1 is SGHAT and CDR2 is FQNNGV. The germline V and J ends were trimmed by 5 bases and 4 bases, with 14 bases remaining between them. This CDR3 is 15 amino acids long. This chain's CDR3 is CASSPRTYTTGELFF. The CDR3, as DNA: TGTGCCAGCAGCCCCCGGACATACACCACCGGGGAGCTGTTTTTT.

The table lists this clonotype with many counts. This chain links TRBV3-1 with TRBJ1-1; no clear D. The germline CDR1 and CDR2 sequences are LGHDT and YNNKEL (reference sequence). The CDR3 is made up of 15 amino acids. V gave up 6 bases and J gave up 4 bases, with 18 bases separating them. The CDR3 DNA follows: TGTGCCAGCAGGGGAAGAGGCGCTTTAGGCACTGAAGCTTTCTTT. Its translation: CASRGRGALGTEAFF.

The V gene is TRBV29-1, the J gene TRBJ1-2, with 8 bases aligning to TRBD1. This CDR3 has 16 residues. J lost 1 base, V lost 5 bases, and 12 bases had no gene match. Germline V gives CDR1 SQVTM, CDR2 ANQGSEA. The CDR3 reads CSVNGGQGAFNYGYTF. Here the CDR3 DNA reads TGCAGCGTTAATGGAGGCCAGGGGGCTTTTAACTATGGCTACACCTTC.

The chain combines TRBV5-1 with TRBJ1-2; 7 nucleotides line up with TRBD1. The CDR3 spans 15 residues. The germline V gene encodes CDR1 SGHRS and CDR2 YFSETQ. After removal of 0 bases from V and 3 bases from J, the junction contained 5 bases not matched to a gene. The CDR3 sequence is CASSLEVGGYYGYTF. CDR3 bases: TGCGCCAGCAGCTTGGAAGTAGGGGGCTACTATGGCTACACCTTC.

The V and J genes are TRBV18 and TRBJ2-6; weak D call: TRBD2 (6 bases). This CDR3 region has 19 residues. V lost 6 bases to trimming and J lost 2 bases, with 23 bases between them. Germline-derived CDR1 and CDR2 are KGHSH and LQKENI. The CDR3 region is CASSQKGTGTGTGANVLTF. In DNA form, the CDR3 reads TGTGCCAGCTCCCAAAAGGGAACCGGGACTGGCACTGGGGCCAACGTCCTGACTTTC.

This clonotype was seen a handful of times. Without the conserved terminal phenylalanine or tryptophan, this CDR3 likely stems from a read error. The chain employs TRBV11-2 and TRBJ2-5; a possible D gene is TRBD1 (6 bases). Trimming pared 2 bases from V and 5 bases from J, leaving 6 bases between. Germline lookup yields CDR1 SGHAT and CDR2 FQNNGV. CDR3 length: 12 amino acids. The DNA of the CDR3 is TGTGCCAGCAGCTTACAGGGGGAGACCCAGTACCTC. Translated, it gives CASSLQGETQYL.

The chain joins TRBV11-2 to TRBJ2-7; perhaps TRBD2 as D (5 bases). Germline CDR1 SGHAT, CDR2 FQNNGV. V was shortened by 5 bases and J by 1 base, with 9 bases between the two germline ends. The CDR3 is made up of 13 amino acids. The CDR3 region is CASSPGKSYEQYF. CDR3 DNA sequence: TGTGCCAGCAGCCCCGGGAAGTCCTACGAGCAGTACTTC.

The CDR3 here is CASSSRQDEKLFF. The DNA for the CDR3 is TGTGCCAGCAGCTCTAGACAAGACGAAAAACTGTTTTTT. V usage is TRBV7-9 and J usage is TRBJ1-4; no definite D call. This CDR3 has 13 amino acids. Trimming cost V 4 bases and J 8 bases, with 11 bases left between them. Germline CDR1 SEHNR, CDR2 FQNEAQ (reference sequence).

For this clonotype: This may arise from a read error, as a much more abundant clone is one base away. Given the absence of the conserved phenylalanine or tryptophan at the CDR3 end, a read error is likely. V and J are TRBV24-1 and TRBJ2-2; no clear D. TRBJ1-1 explains the end of the DNA better; the J call may be wrong. Looked up from germline, CDR1 is KGHDR and CDR2 is SFDVKD. This CDR3 contains 13 residues. The DNA for the CDR3 is TGTGCCACCAGTGATTTAGCCGGGCGGGGAGCTTTCTCT. Amino acid sequence: CATSDLAGRGAFS.

The chain carries TRBV5-1 and TRBJ1-1; D is ambiguous. Germline V gene lookup returns CDR1 SGHRS and CDR2 YFSETQ. Trimming left V 5 bases short and J 1 base short, with 12 bases between. The CDR3 consists of 14 residues. CDR3: CASRPGPSNTEAFF. The CDR3 DNA sequence: TGCGCCAGCAGACCCGGGCCCTCGAACACTGAAGCTTTCTTT.